This TCR beta chain was sequenced during a study of T-cell memory formation after mild COVID-19. Study observations and caveats: Among contracting clones, CD4+ were mainly CM/EM and CD8+ enriched in EMRA.

Germline assignment: CDR1 SQVTM and CDR2 ANQGSEA. The CDR3 sequence is 12 residues long. Regarding this clonotype: Its antigen remains unidentified.

TCRdb re-derived calls from the 5' RACE reads in MiXCR, one entry per CDR3 protein. The table has over 120,000 distinct CDR3 sequences, under 25% seen once. The sample was PBMCs or a T cell subset sorted from them (not recorded which). The receptor's source is an adult woman who had mild COVID-19 (a few samples of this study predate the infection). Cell type and time point are not known. The chain employs TRBV29-1 and TRBJ2-4; D perhaps matches TRBD1 (5 bases). CDR3 in DNA: TGCGTAGTAGGGGAAGCCAAAAACATTCAGTACTTC. Translation: CVVGEAKNIQYF.